The 22 T cell receptor beta chains below come from one sample, sequenced in a study of blood T cell repertoires in COVID-19 (dated by TCRdb to 2020 to 2022). Libraries came from the immunoSEQ multiplex PCR assay. TCRdb re-hosts the immuneACCESS table, in-frame sequences only. Its copies lack some clones; in the studies checked, an unresolved V gene accounts for under half of them, and the cause for the rest is not known. The sample table shows about 190,000 clones, and more than 65% are seen once. Around 16% of the sample is in the top ten clones. Sequences were obtained from PBMCs or T cells enriched from blood (not recorded which). These receptors all stem from a woman aged 50 to 60 with acute COVID-19.

V usage is TRBV9 and J usage is TRBJ2-3; 8 bases are a match to TRBD1. This CDR3 comprises 15 residues. Germline V gives CDR1 SGDLS, CDR2 YYNGEE. V shed 4 bases and J 0 bases; nucleotides not matched to a gene: 4. CDR3 residues: CASSPRQGSTDTQYF. DNA for the CDR3: TGTGCCAGCAGCCCGCGACAGGGGAGCACAGATACGCAGTATTTT.

The rearrangement links TRBV4-3 to TRBJ1-2, with TRBD1 identical over 9 bases. The CDR3 spans 14 residues. Germline V gives CDR1 LGHNA, CDR2 YSLEER. The J segment lost 2 bases and the V segment lost 4 bases, leaving 2 bases of the junction unmatched. In DNA form, the CDR3 reads TGCGCCAGCAGCCCTGACAGGGGGAACTATGGCTACACCTTC. Its protein product is CASSPDRGNYGYTF.

The chain links TRBV4-3 to TRBJ2-5; possible D gene TRBD1, 6 bases. The length of the CDR3 is 16 residues. V gave up 4 bases and J gave up 5 bases, with 20 bases separating them. Germline V lookup: CDR1 LGHNA, CDR2 YSLEER. The CDR3 coding sequence is TGCGCCAGCAGCCTAGAGACTACAACAGGGTGGGAGACCCAGTACTTC. Translation gives CASSLETTTGWETQYF.

The V and J genes are TRBV25-1 and TRBJ2-4; 11 positions agree with TRBD1. V lost 2 bases, J lost 2 bases, and 5 bases stayed unmatched. Germline CDR1 reads MGHDK; CDR2 reads SYGVNS. CDR3 length: 17 amino acids. This CDR3 reads CASSEDGQGAPKNIQYF. CDR3 DNA: TGTGCCAGCAGTGAAGACGGACAGGGGGCGCCCAAAAACATTCAGTACTTC.

V and J are TRBV6-5 and TRBJ1-1, with D unresolved. Looked up from germline, CDR1 is MNHEY and CDR2 is SVGAGI. This CDR3 comprises 14 residues. V was cut by 7 bases and J by 1 base, with 13 bases left in between. The CDR3 is CASTPPGSNTEAFF. Written as DNA, the CDR3 is TGTGCCAGCACTCCCCCGGGGTCGAACACTGAAGCTTTCTTT.

This clone has a handful of counts. The rearrangement links TRBV19 to TRBJ2-2; 8 bases agree with TRBD1. Germline-derived CDR1 and CDR2 are LNHDA and SQIVND (reference sequence). The J segment lost 6 bases and the V segment lost 3 bases, leaving 6 bases of the junction unmatched. This CDR3 is built from 15 residues. The CDR3, as DNA: TGTGCCAGTAGTATCCGGGACAGGAGCGCCGGGGAGCTGTTTTTT. Its protein product is CASSIRDRSAGELFF.

On this clone: The junction does not match germline at one end; this may be a read error. The chain couples TRBV2 to TRBJ2-3; D perhaps matches TRBD2 (7 bases). Germline V gene lookup returns CDR1 SNHLY and CDR2 FYNNEI. CDR3 size: 15 residues. The DNA of the CDR3 is TGTGCCAGCAGCGAAGGGGGGGGCCTCACAGATACGCAGTATTTT. Its protein product is CASSEGGGLTDTQYF.

The chain uses TRBV6-4 and TRBJ1-2; 9 bases map to TRBD1. V shed 5 bases and J 6 bases; nucleotides not matched to a gene: 16. This CDR3 is 17 amino acids long. Germline assignment: CDR1 MRHNA and CDR2 SNTAGT. The CDR3 sequence is CASSTTGGHGNINGYTF. DNA of the CDR3: TGTGCCAGCAGTACGACAGGGGGTCATGGGAATATTAATGGCTACACCTTC.

This chain connects TRBV6-5 to TRBJ1-1, with no clear D. Trimming stripped 0 bases from V and 0 bases from J, with 11 bases between. Germline CDR1 MNHEY, CDR2 SVGAGI. The CDR3 is 16 amino acids. For the CDR3, the DNA is TGTGCCAGCAGTTACTCCGAGGGAGGTTTGAACACTGAAGCTTTCTTT. It yields the protein CASSYSEGGLNTEAFF.

J is TRBJ2-1 and V is TRBV30; TRBD2 aligns across 10 bases. V lost 8 bases, J lost 4 bases, and 11 bases stayed unmatched. Germline-derived CDR1 and CDR2 are GTSNPN and SVGIG (reference sequence). The CDR3 is 15 amino acids. As DNA, the CDR3 is TGTGCCCGCCCCCCGCTAGCGGGGGATTACAATGAGCAGTTCTTC. Translation: CARPPLAGDYNEQFF.

J is TRBJ2-3 and V is TRBV7-2; D unclear. V was cut by 0 bases and J by 6 bases, with 10 bases left in between. This CDR3 is built from 14 residues. Germline V gives CDR1 SGHTA, CDR2 FQGNSA. In DNA form, the CDR3 reads TGTGCCAGCAGCTTAGCGCCCCCCGCGGATACGCAGTATTTT. This encodes CASSLAPPADTQYF.

This clone came up a few times. The rearrangement links TRBV19 to TRBJ1-1; 8 bases line up with TRBD1. After removal of 7 bases from V and 4 bases from J, the junction contained 5 bases not matched to a gene. CDR3 size: 13 residues. Germline assignment: CDR1 LNHDA and CDR2 SQIVND (reference sequence). For the CDR3, the DNA is TGTGCCAGTATCACGGACAGGGCCACTGAAGCTTTCTTT. Protein: CASITDRATEAFF.

Ten or more counts support this clone. This rearrangement joins TRBV2 to TRBJ1-6; D is undetermined. V lost 3 bases, J lost 6 bases, and 9 bases lay in between. CDR3 length: 14 residues. Germline assignment: CDR1 SNHLY and CDR2 FYNNEI. CDR3 amino acids: CASSEGRINSPLHF. DNA for the CDR3: TGTGCCAGCAGTGAGGGCCGGATTAATTCACCCCTCCACTTT.

V is TRBV7-8 and J is TRBJ2-5, with TRBD1 matching over 11 bases. Unmatched junction bases numbered 6, after V lost 5 bases and J lost 4 bases. This CDR3 contains 15 residues. Germline V CDR1 and CDR2: SGHVS, FQNEAQ. This CDR3 reads CASSQAGTGGETQYF. CDR3 nucleotide sequence: TGTGCCAGCAGCCAAGCCGGGACAGGGGGAGAGACCCAGTACTTC.

The chain combines TRBV28 with TRBJ1-4, with no clear D. With 6 bases removed from V and 10 bases from J, the gap between germline ends came to 15 bases. Looked up from germline, CDR1 is MDHEN and CDR2 is SYDVKM. CDR3 length: 13 residues. The CDR3 region has the DNA TGTGCCAGCAGCTCAGATGTGGCAGTAAAACTGTTTTTT. Its translation: CASSSDVAVKLFF.

The sample holds one count of this clone. The chain joins TRBV7-6 to TRBJ1-3, with D uncertain. The V gene's germline CDR1 is SGHVS and CDR2 FNYEAQ. Deletions cut 2 bases from V and 8 bases from J, with 13 bases between. CDR3 size: 14 residues. This CDR3 is CASSLSSNRDTIYF. The CDR3 DNA reads as TGTGCCAGCAGCTTAAGTTCAAACCGAGACACCATATATTTT.

This clone was counted only a few times. The genes are TRBV27 and TRBJ2-3; 10 nucleotides line up with TRBD1. The germline CDR1 and CDR2 sequences are MNHEY and SMNVEV (reference sequence). V lost 3 bases and J lost 4; bases outside the gene matches: 13. The CDR3 has 18 amino acids. The CDR3 DNA reads TGTGCCAGCAGTTTGACCCGAACTTGGGACAGGGGATCAGATACGCAGTATTTT. Its translation is CASSLTRTWDRGSDTQYF.

The rearrangement joins TRBV4-1 to TRBJ1-4; tentatively, D is TRBD1 (6 bases). The V gene lost 4 bases and the J gene lost 0 bases, with 15 bases spanning the gap. CDR3 size: 17 residues. The germline V gene has CDR1 MGHRA and CDR2 YSYEKL. Written as DNA, the CDR3 is TGCGCCAGCAGCCCCGCGGGGGCCGGGGCAACTAATGAAAAACTGTTTTTT. It yields the protein CASSPAGAGATNEKLFF.

The chain couples TRBV7-3 to TRBJ2-1, with D unclear. V was cut by 4 bases and J by 4 bases, with 11 bases left in between. This CDR3 spans 14 amino acids. Germline V gene data show CDR1 as SGHTA and CDR2 as FQGTGA. CDR3 bases: TGTGCCAGCAGCTCGCGCCGCGCGTACAATGAGCAGTTCTTC. Its protein is CASSSRRAYNEQFF. Together with reference TRBV7-3 and TRBJ2-1, the CDR3 gives the full variable domain: GAGVSQTPSNKVTEKGKYVELRCDPISGHTALYWYRQSLGQGPEFLIYFQGTGAADDSGLPNDRFFAVRPEGSVSTLKIQRTERGDSAVYLCASSSRRAYNEQFFGPGTRLTVL.

V gene TRBV3-1 (or the pseudogene TRBV3-2) combines with J gene TRBJ2-3, with D unclear. This CDR3 spans 17 amino acids. Trimming cost V 5 bases and J 2 bases, with 20 bases left between them. Germline CDR1 is LGHDT and CDR2 is YNNKEL (reference sequence). The CDR3 DNA reads TGTGCCAGCAGCTCCGGAGTAGGCAAGTTAATCACAGATACGCAGTATTTT. It specifies CASSSGVGKLITDTQYF.

The chain couples TRBV5-1 to TRBJ2-3; 11 nucleotides match TRBD2. This CDR3 comprises 16 residues. Germline trimming cut 2 bases from V and 2 bases from J; bases unmatched to any gene: 4. Germline V lookup: CDR1 SGHRS, CDR2 YFSETQ. For the CDR3, the DNA is TGCGCCAGCAGCTTTCTAGCGGGGGGTGTCACAGATACGCAGTATTTT. This encodes CASSFLAGGVTDTQYF.

This sequence joins TRBV14 and TRBJ1-1; 7 bases fit TRBD1. Germline assignment: CDR1 SGHDN and CDR2 FVKESK. The CDR3 totals 15 residues. With V trimmed by 5 bases and J by 5 bases, 11 bases remained unmatched. This CDR3 reads CASSTRTGGGTEAFF. The CDR3 nucleotides read TGTGCCAGCAGCACCCGGACAGGCGGGGGGACTGAAGCTTTCTTT.